The rows below give T cell receptor beta chains drawn from one sample of a study of glioma-infiltrating T cells. TCRdb analysed the multiplex PCR reads with MiXCR anew, one entry per CDR3 protein. The data hold about 140,000 distinct CDR3 sequences, with about two fifths observed a single time. The sample comprised glioma tissue, nonneoplastic brain tissue, or PBMCs (not recorded which). The receptors were gathered from a human donor with low-grade glioma or glioblastoma, undergoing nonglioma brain surgery, or in good health (not recorded which). Each CDR3 is given with its conserved first and last residue. A D gene is named only where the DNA matches it firmly. Not all rows give a size; the values are once, few, many and, for expanded clones, a class.

D gene	V gene	clone size	J gene	CDR3 DNA	CDR3 protein
TRBD2	TRBV6-1	NA	TRBJ2-5	TGTGCCAGCAGGGCGTTATTTCGGGAGGGCCGGGAGACCCAGTACTTC	CASRALFREGRETQYF
NA	TRBV10-3	NA	TRBJ1-1	TGTGCCATCAGGGACGGGGCAGCGGAATCTGAAGCTTTCTTT	CAIRDGAAESEAFF
NA	TRBV7-6	few	TRBJ2-5	TGTGCCAGCAGCTTTGGTCTACACCCGTACCAAGAGACCCAGTACTTC	CASSFGLHPYQETQYF
TRBD1	TRBV7-9	NA	TRBJ1-1	TGTGCCAGCAGCTCAGGGACAGCGAACACTGAAGCTTTCTTT	CASSSGTANTEAFF
NA	TRBV6-6	NA	TRBJ1-1	TGTGCCAGCAGTTATGGGGCGGAGAACACTGAAGCTTTCTTT	CASSYGAENTEAFF
TRBD2	TRBV4-3	many	TRBJ2-3	TGCGCCAGCAGCCAAGATCGGGGGGGCACAGATACGCAGTATTTT	CASSQDRGGTDTQYF
NA	TRBV9	many	TRBJ2-3	TGTGCCAGCAGCGTAGGTAGCCTCACAGATACGCAGTATTTT	CASSVGSLTDTQYF
NA	TRBV7-2	many	TRBJ2-1	TGTGCCAGCAGCTTAGTAGGAGGGCCCGATGAGCAGTTCTTC	CASSLVGGPDEQFF
NA	TRBV6-6	NA	TRBJ1-5	TGTGCCAGCAGTTACTTGGGAGGAGGACAGCCCCAGCATTTT	CASSYLGGGQPQHF
TRBD2	TRBV6-1	NA	TRBJ2-1	TGTGCCAGCAGGCAACTAGCGGGAGACTATGAGCAGTTCTTC	CASRQLAGDYEQFF
NA	TRBV7-9	NA	TRBJ2-1	TGTGCCAGAAGCTTAAGACAGAATGAGCAGTTCTTC	CARSLRQNEQFF
NA	TRBV27	NA	TRBJ1-6	TGTGCCAGCACCCCTATCGGGGGGGGGTCACCCCTCCACTTT	CASTPIGGGSPLHF
TRBD2	TRBV20-1	NA	TRBJ2-5	TGCAGTGCTAGTAATTTTGCTAGCGGGGCTAGCGAGACCCAGTACTTC	CSASNFASGASETQYF
NA	TRBV6-1	few	TRBJ2-1	TGTGCCAGCAGTTCTGCGGACGACAATGAGCAGTTCTTC	CASSSADDNEQFF
TRBD1	TRBV5-1	NA	TRBJ2-1	TGCGCCAGCAGCCCGCCGGGACAGGGTTATGATGAGCAGTTCTTC	CASSPPGQGYDEQFF
TRBD2	TRBV6-2/TRBV6-3	many	TRBJ2-1	TGTGCCAGCAGTTACGGGGCTAGCGGGAAGTTCTTC	CASSYGASGKFF
NA	TRBV18	NA	TRBJ2-7	TGTGCCAGCTCACCCTCGTTGGACAGCTACGAGCAGTACTTC	CASSPSLDSYEQYF
TRBD1	TRBV7-2	NA	TRBJ2-5	TGTGCCAGCAGCGAAAACCAGGGGGCAGAGACCCAGTACTTC	CASSENQGAETQYF
TRBD1	TRBV2	few	TRBJ2-7	TGTGCCAGCAGTGAGAGGGGGCCCTCCTACGAGCAGTACTTC	CASSERGPSYEQYF
NA	TRBV6-1	NA	TRBJ2-1	TGTGCCAGCAGAAAGAGCGGGTACCGGGACAATGAGCAGTTCTTC	CASRKSGYRDNEQFF
TRBD2	TRBV10-2	NA	TRBJ2-7	TGCGCCAGCAGGGCCCTAGCGGAGCCCTACGAGCAGTACTTC	CASRALAEPYEQYF
NA	TRBV18	few	TRBJ2-7	TGTGCCAGCTCACCGAACCGGGACCGCGAGCAGTACTTC	CASSPNRDREQYF
TRBD2	TRBV28	few	TRBJ2-7	TGTGCCAGCAGTTTAGGGGGACTAAGCTACGAGCAGTACTTC	CASSLGGLSYEQYF
TRBD1	TRBV27	few	TRBJ1-4	TGTGCCAGCCAGACAGGGAACGATGAAAAACTGTTTTTT	CASQTGNDEKLFF
NA	TRBV6-1	NA	TRBJ2-7	TGTGCCAGCAGAGTCCACGTGGGCTCCTACGAGCAGTACTTC	CASRVHVGSYEQYF
NA	TRBV3-1	few	TRBJ1-5	TGTGCCAGCAGCCAAGATATCAATCAGCCCCAGCATTTT	CASSQDINQPQHF
TRBD2	TRBV20-1	NA	TRBJ2-7	TGCAGTGCCCCAGGACTAGCGTCTTACGAGCAGTACTTC	CSAPGLASYEQYF
NA	TRBV6-1	many	TRBJ2-1	TGTGCCAGCAGCGACCTAATTGTGCAGTTCTTC	CASSDLIVQFF
NA	TRBV18	NA	TRBJ1-3	TGTGCCAGCTCGCCGGGACAAGGAAGAAACACCATATATTTT	CASSPGQGRNTIYF
TRBD1	TRBV6-1	NA	TRBJ1-1	TGTGCCAGCAGTGGGACAGGGGGCGCGACTGAAGCTTTCTTT	CASSGTGGATEAFF
TRBD1	TRBV18	NA	TRBJ2-5	TGTGCCAGCTCACCGTCAAAACAGGGGGCTGGAGAGACCCAGTACTTC	CASSPSKQGAGETQYF
TRBD2	TRBV6-1	many	TRBJ2-2	TGTGCCAGCGGTCCTTTAGCGGGGAACACCGGGGAGCTGTTTTTT	CASGPLAGNTGELFF
TRBD1	TRBV28	few	TRBJ1-1	TGTGCCAGCAGCTTAGGACAGGGCATTACTGAAGCTTTCTTT	CASSLGQGITEAFF
NA	TRBV7-9	NA	TRBJ2-7	TGTGCCAGCAGCCGCCAGGGTAGCTCCTACGAGCAGTACTTC	CASSRQGSSYEQYF
TRBD2	TRBV4-1	many	TRBJ2-1	TGCGCCAGCAGCCAAATGACTAGCGGGAGTACTGAGCAGTTCTTC	CASSQMTSGSTEQFF
NA	TRBV27	NA	TRBJ2-5	TGTGCCAGCAGTCTAACCCTCATTCGTCCGGAGACCCAGTACTTC	CASSLTLIRPETQYF
NA	TRBV15	NA	TRBJ1-5	TGTGCCACCAGCCAGGACATCCACAGGGCACTGAGTCAGCCCCAGCATTTT	CATSQDIHRALSQPQHF
TRBD1	TRBV27	NA	TRBJ2-2	TGTGCCAGCAGTCCGACAGGGGGCGCAACCGGGGAGCTGTTTTTT	CASSPTGGATGELFF
TRBD1	TRBV27	NA	TRBJ2-5	TGTGCCAGCAGTTCCGGGACAGGGGAGAAGACCCAGTACTTC	CASSSGTGEKTQYF